This is a list of T cell receptor beta chains from one sample in a study of blood T cell repertoires in COVID-19. TCRdb keeps only in-frame clones here, not all; method: immunoSEQ multiplex PCR. The repertoire includes around 380,000 clones, approximately 89% of them detected once, and approximately 1.3% sits in the top ten. The sample was PBMCs or T cells enriched from blood (not recorded which). The receptors here all came from a man aged 25 to 45 who had recovered from COVID-19. Each CDR3 is given with its conserved first and last residue. Each record gives: J gene, D gene, V gene, clone size, CDR3 DNA, CDR3 protein. The D gene is left open where the match is weak. Clone size appears in some rows only: once, few, many, or a class for an expanded clone.

>TRBJ2-1|TRBD1|TRBV12-5|-
TGTGCTAGTGGTTTGGTGGTACAGGGGATGGGCAATGAGCAGTTCTTC
CASGLVVQGMGNEQFF
>TRBJ1-5|-|TRBV3-1/TRBV3-2|few
TGTGCCAGCAGCCCGACCGGGTATAGCAATCAGCCCCAGCATTTT
CASSPTGYSNQPQHF
>TRBJ2-2|-|TRBV5-4|once
TGTGCCAGCAGCTTGGACAGGGCGAACACCGGGGAGCTGTTTTTT
CASSLDRANTGELFF
>TRBJ2-7|TRBD2|TRBV5-1|-
TGCGCCAGCAGTCAGTACGCCGCGGGGGAATATTACGAGCAGTACTTC
CASSQYAAGEYYEQYF
>TRBJ2-3|TRBD2|TRBV19|-
TGTGCCAGTAGTACCGGGGGGGGCTCCCCAGATACGCAGTATTTT
CASSTGGGSPDTQYF
>TRBJ1-6|TRBD1|TRBV6-2/TRBV6-3|-
TGTGCCAGCAGTTACTCGACAGGGGTGAGCGCACCCCTCCACTTT
CASSYSTGVSAPLHF
>TRBJ2-1|-|TRBV20-1|-
TGCAGTGCTCAAAGGGGGAATGAGCAGTTCTTC
CSAQRGNEQFF
>TRBJ1-3|-|TRBV7-2|-
TGTGCCAGCAGCCCGACAGGATCTGGAAACACCATATATTTT
CASSPTGSGNTIYF
>TRBJ2-7|-|TRBV19|-
TGTGCCAGTAGTAGTCGGGGGACGTACTACGAGCAGTACTTC
CASSSRGTYYEQYF
>TRBJ2-7|-|TRBV5-7|once
TGTGCCACGAGGGTTAGTACCTACGAGCAGTACTTC
CATRVSTYEQYF
>TRBJ1-5|-|TRBV7-9|-
TGTGCCAGCAGCTTCGGAGACCCGCGGCGGTCCCAAAATCAGCCCCAGCATTTT
CASSFGDPRRSQNQPQHF
>TRBJ1-2|-|TRBV5-1|-
TGCGCCAGCAGCTTGGCGCGGAATGAGGACTACACCTTC
CASSLARNEDYTF
>TRBJ1-3|-|TRBV30|-
TGTGCCTGGTCACACTCTGGAAACACCATATATTTT
CAWSHSGNTIYF
>TRBJ1-1|TRBD1|TRBV7-8|few
TGTGCCAGCAGCAAAACCGACAGGGATTTTTGGGCTTTCTTT
CASSKTDRDFWAFF
>TRBJ1-2|TRBD1|TRBV9|-
TGTGCCAGCAGCCAGGGACAGGGTGACTATGGCTACACCTTC
CASSQGQGDYGYTF
>TRBJ2-3|-|TRBV9|-
TGTGCCAGCAGCGTAGCTACTACCACAGATACGCAGTATTTT
CASSVATTTDTQYF
>TRBJ2-5|-|TRBV30|-
TGTGCCTGGAGTCGGGGGAACCAAGAGACCCAGTACTTC
CAWSRGNQETQYF
>TRBJ1-2|TRBD1|TRBV4-1|-
TGCGCCAGCAGCCGCTCAGACCCCGGGACAGGGGATGGCTACACCTTC
CASSRSDPGTGDGYTF
>TRBJ1-1|-|TRBV28|-
TGTGCCAGCAGTTTGATATCCAGGGGGAACACTGAAGCTTTCTTT
CASSLISRGNTEAFF
>TRBJ1-3|-|TRBV29-1|-
TGCAGCGTCGTCCTTCCTGGAAACACCATATATTTT
CSVVLPGNTIYF
>TRBJ1-3|-|TRBV25-1|few
TGTGCCAGCAGTGTGGACATTCCCGGAAACACCATATATTTT
CASSVDIPGNTIYF
>TRBJ1-4|-|TRBV5-1|-
TGCGCCAGCAGCCAAGGGGGGGCCACGGGGAATGAAAAACTGTTTTTT
CASSQGGATGNEKLFF
>TRBJ2-7|TRBD1|TRBV18|-
TGTGCCAGCTCACCGGGGACAGGGAGGGGGGTCTACGAGCAGTACTTC
CASSPGTGRGVYEQYF
>TRBJ1-5|-|TRBV7-2|-
TGTGCCAGCAGCTTTGGCGCAAATAGCCGCAATCAGCCCCAGCATTTT
CASSFGANSRNQPQHF
>TRBJ2-1|TRBD2|TRBV9|once
TGTGCCAGCAGCGTAGAGAGACTAGCTGGCAATGAGCAGTTCTTC
CASSVERLAGNEQFF
>TRBJ1-5|TRBD1|TRBV30|-
TGTGCCTGGAGTCCAACAGGGGGCTATCAGCCCCAGCATTTT
CAWSPTGGYQPQHF
>TRBJ1-2|TRBD1|TRBV6-2/TRBV6-3|-
TGTGCCAGCAGCTGGACAGGGACCCCCAGCTATGGCTACACCTTC
CASSWTGTPSYGYTF
>TRBJ2-2|TRBD2|TRBV19|-
TGTGCCAGTAGAGCCCCGGGACTAAGTAACACCGGGGAGCTGTTTTTT
CASRAPGLSNTGELFF
>TRBJ1-2|TRBD1|TRBV18|-
TGTGCCAGCTCACTAAACGCAGGGGGCGCGGACTATGGCTACACCTTC
CASSLNAGGADYGYTF
>TRBJ1-6|-|TRBV5-8|few
TGTGCCAGCAGCTTGGGCAGTGATAATTCACCCCTCCACTTT
CASSLGSDNSPLHF
>TRBJ2-6|-|TRBV24-1|-
TGTGCCACCAGGGGCTGGGGACTTGTGGCCCTTGGGGCCAACGTCCTGACTTTC
CATRGWGLVALGANVLTF
>TRBJ1-2|TRBD1|TRBV19|-
TGTGCCACCCATCCCTTCGGACAGGTCTATGGCTACACCTTC
CATHPFGQVYGYTF
>TRBJ1-4|-|TRBV9|-
TGTGCCAGCAGCGTACAGGGGAGGGATGAAAAACTGTTTTTT
CASSVQGRDEKLFF
>TRBJ2-2|TRBD1|TRBV9|-
TGTGCCAGCAGCGCCAGGACAGGGGGCCTCACCGGGGAGCTGTTTTTT
CASSARTGGLTGELFF
>TRBJ2-5|-|TRBV5-6|-
TGTGCCAGCAGCTTGACACATGTCCAAGAGACCCAGTACTTC
CASSLTHVQETQYF